This TCR beta chain stems from a study of cytomegalovirus exposure and HLA in healthy donors. Remarks on this clone: The antigen remains undetermined.

Germline assignment: CDR1 MNHEY and CDR2 SMNVEV (reference sequence). This CDR3 region has 15 residues. Deletions cut 2 bases from V and 6 bases from J, with 14 bases between. Here immunoSEQ multiplex PCR was the method, and the copy in TCRdb shows in-frame clones only, minus some. Of approximately 300,000 clones listed, 87% are singletons. Whole-study results and caveats: Most TCR sequences were rare, but some public TCRs occurred in many donors. Among the CMV-associated chains, a few were confirmed in vitro as specific for CMV antigens.

The TCR originated in a woman aged 25-40 years in good health and CMV-seropositive. The chain has TRBV27 and TRBJ2-1; a weak D match, TRBD1 (6 bases). Specimen: PBMCs. CDR3 in DNA: TGTGCCAGCAGTTTAACCACAGGGCTTGGCAATGAGCAGTTCTTC. This translates into CASSLTTGLGNEQFF.